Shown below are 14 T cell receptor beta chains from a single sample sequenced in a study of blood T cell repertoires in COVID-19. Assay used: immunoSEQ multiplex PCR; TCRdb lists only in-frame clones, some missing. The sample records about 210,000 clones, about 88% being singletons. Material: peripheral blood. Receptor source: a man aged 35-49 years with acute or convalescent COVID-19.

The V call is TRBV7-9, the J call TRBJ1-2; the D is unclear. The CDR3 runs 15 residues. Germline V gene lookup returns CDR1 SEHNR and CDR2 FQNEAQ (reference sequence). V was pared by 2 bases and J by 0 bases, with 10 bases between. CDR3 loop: CASSLSPAPNYGYTF. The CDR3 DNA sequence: TGTGCCAGCAGCTTAAGCCCCGCCCCTAACTATGGCTACACCTTC.

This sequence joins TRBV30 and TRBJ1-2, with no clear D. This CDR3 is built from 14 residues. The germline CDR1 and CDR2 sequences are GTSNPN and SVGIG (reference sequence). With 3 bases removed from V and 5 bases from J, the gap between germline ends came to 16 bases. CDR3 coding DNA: TGTGCCTGGAGGACTACTGGGCAGTGGTATGGCTACACCTTC. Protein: CAWRTTGQWYGYTF.

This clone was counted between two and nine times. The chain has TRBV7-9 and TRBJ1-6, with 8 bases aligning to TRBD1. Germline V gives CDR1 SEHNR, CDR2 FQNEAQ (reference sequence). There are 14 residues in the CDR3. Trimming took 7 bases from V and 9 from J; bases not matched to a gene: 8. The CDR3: CASTRTGKGSPLHF. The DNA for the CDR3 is TGTGCCAGCACCCGGACAGGGAAGGGTTCACCCCTCCACTTT.

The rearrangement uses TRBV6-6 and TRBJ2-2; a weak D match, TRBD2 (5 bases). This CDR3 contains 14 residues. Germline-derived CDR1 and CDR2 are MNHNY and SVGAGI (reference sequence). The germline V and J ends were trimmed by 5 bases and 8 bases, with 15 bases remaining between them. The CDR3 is CASSLDWLIGELFF. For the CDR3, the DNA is TGTGCCAGCAGTCTGGACTGGTTAATAGGGGAGCTGTTTTTT.

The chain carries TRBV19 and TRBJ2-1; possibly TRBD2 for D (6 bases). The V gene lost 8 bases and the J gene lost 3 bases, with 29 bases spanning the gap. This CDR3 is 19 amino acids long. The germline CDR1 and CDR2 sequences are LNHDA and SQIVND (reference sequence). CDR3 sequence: CASVPVFGGTPRDYNEQFF. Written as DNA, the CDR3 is TGTGCCAGTGTACCGGTGTTTGGCGGGACTCCTCGGGACTACAATGAGCAGTTCTTC.

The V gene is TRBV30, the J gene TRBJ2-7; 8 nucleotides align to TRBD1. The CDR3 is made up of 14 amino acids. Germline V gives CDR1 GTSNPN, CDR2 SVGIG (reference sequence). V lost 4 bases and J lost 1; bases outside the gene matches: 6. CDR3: CAWKGQGHSYEQYF. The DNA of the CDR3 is TGTGCCTGGAAAGGACAGGGACATTCCTACGAGCAGTACTTC.

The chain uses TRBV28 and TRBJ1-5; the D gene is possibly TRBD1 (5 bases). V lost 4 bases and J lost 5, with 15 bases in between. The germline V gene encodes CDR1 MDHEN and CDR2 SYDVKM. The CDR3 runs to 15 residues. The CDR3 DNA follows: TGTGCCAGCAGTTGGGGGGGAATGATCGATCAGCCCCAGCATTTT. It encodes CASSWGGMIDQPQHF. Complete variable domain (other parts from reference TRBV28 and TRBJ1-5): DVKVTQSSRYLVKRTGEKVFLECVQDMDHENMFWYRQDPGLGLRLIYFSYDVKMKEKGDIPEGYSVSREKKERFSLILESASTNQTSMYLCASSWGGMIDQPQHFGDGTRLSIL.

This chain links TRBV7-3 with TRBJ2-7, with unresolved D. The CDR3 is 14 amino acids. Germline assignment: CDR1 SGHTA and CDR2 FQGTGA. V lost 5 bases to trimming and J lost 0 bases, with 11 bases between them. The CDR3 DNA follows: TGTGCCAGCAGCCCCCCCCGGGTCTCCTACGAGCAGTACTTC. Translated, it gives CASSPPRVSYEQYF.

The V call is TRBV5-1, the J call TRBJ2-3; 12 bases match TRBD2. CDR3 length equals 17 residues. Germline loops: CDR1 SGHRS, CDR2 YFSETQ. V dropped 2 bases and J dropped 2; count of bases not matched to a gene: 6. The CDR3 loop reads CASSFGLAGTSTDTQYF. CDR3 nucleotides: TGCGCCAGCAGCTTCGGACTAGCGGGGACCTCCACAGATACGCAGTATTTT.

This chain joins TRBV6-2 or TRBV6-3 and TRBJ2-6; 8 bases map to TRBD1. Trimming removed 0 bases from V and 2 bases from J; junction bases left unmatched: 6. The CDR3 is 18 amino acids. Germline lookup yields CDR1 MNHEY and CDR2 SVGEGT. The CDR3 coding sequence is TGTGCCAGCAGTTACTCCCGGACAGGGTTAACTGGGGCCAACGTCCTGACTTTC. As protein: CASSYSRTGLTGANVLTF.

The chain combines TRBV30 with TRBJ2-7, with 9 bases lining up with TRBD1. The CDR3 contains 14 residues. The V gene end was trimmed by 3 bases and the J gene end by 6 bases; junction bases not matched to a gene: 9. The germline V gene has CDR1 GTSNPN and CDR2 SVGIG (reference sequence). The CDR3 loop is CAWSKPGQGGEQYF. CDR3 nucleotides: TGTGCCTGGAGCAAACCGGGACAGGGTGGCGAGCAGTACTTC. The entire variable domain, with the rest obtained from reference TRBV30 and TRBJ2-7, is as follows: SQTIHQWPATLVQPVGSPLSLECTVEGTSNPNLYWYRQAAGRGLQLLFYSVGIGQISSEVPQNLSASRPQDRQFILSSKKLLLSDSGFYLCAWSKPGQGGEQYFGPGTRLTVT.

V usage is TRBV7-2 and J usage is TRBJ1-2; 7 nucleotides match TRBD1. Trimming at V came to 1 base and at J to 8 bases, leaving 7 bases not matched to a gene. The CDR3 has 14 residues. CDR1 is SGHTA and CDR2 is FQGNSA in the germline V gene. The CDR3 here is CASSLVSRGQGYTF. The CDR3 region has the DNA TGTGCCAGCAGCTTAGTCTCGAGGGGGCAGGGCTACACCTTC.

CDR3 in amino acids: CASSQNGKGRADGYTF. CDR3 bases: TGTGCCAGCTCCCAAAATGGAAAAGGGAGGGCGGATGGCTACACCTTC. This rearrangement joins TRBV18 to TRBJ1-2; no firm D call. Trimming cost V 6 bases and J 6 bases, with 23 bases left between them. Germline CDR1 reads KGHSH; CDR2 reads LQKENI. The CDR3 spans 16 residues.

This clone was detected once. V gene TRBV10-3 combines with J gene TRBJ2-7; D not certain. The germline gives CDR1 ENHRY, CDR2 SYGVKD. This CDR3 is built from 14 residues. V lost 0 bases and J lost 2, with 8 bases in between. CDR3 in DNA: TGTGCCATCAGTGAGTCGCAACTAACCTACGAGCAGTACTTC. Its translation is CAISESQLTYEQYF.